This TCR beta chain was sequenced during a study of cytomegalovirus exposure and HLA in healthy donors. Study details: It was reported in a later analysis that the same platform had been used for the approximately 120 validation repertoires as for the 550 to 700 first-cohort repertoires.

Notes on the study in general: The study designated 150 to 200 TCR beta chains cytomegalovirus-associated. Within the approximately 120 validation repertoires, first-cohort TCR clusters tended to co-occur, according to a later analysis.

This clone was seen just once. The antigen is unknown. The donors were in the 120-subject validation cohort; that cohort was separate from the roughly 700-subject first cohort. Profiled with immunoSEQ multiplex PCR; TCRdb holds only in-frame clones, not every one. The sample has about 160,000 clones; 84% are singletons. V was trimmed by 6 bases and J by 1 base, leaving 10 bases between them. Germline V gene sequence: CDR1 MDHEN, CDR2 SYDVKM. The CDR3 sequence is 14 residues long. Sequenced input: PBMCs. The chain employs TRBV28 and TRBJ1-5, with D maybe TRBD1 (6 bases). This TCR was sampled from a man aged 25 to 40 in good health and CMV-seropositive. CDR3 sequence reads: CASRKGESNQPQHF. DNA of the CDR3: TGTGCCAGCAGGAAGGGGGAAAGCAATCAGCCCCAGCATTTT. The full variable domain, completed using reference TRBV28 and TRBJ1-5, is DVKVTQSSRYLVKRTGEKVFLECVQDMDHENMFWYRQDPGLGLRLIYFSYDVKMKEKGDIPEGYSVSREKKERFSLILESASTNQTSMYLCASRKGESNQPQHFGDGTRLSIL.